Presented here are 20 T cell receptor beta chains from one specimen sequenced in a study of blood T cell repertoires in COVID-19. Using immunoSEQ multiplex PCR, the repertoire was profiled, and TCRdb retains in-frame clones only, with some absent. The sample gives about 80,000 clones, roughly 85% of which show up once; around a tenth is in the top ten. Sequencing input: peripheral blood. These receptors originate from a man aged 50 or older with COVID-19, enrolled during active disease.

This chain joins TRBV4-1 and TRBJ1-5, with D uncertain. Trimming stripped 4 bases from V and 7 bases from J, with 14 bases between. Germline V gene data show CDR1 as MGHRA and CDR2 as YSYEKL. CDR3 length: 14 residues. The CDR3 loop is CASSRSGPGQPQHF. CDR3 in DNA: TGCGCCAGCAGCCGGAGCGGGCCGGGGCAGCCCCAGCATTTT.

The chain recombines TRBV7-9 with TRBJ1-1; D is unresolved. The CDR3 loop spans 15 amino acids. The V end was cut by 5 bases, the J end by 3 bases, with 16 bases between. The germline V gene has CDR1 SEHNR and CDR2 FQNEAQ (reference sequence). CDR3 protein: CASSRSAPRDTEAFF. The CDR3 DNA follows: TGTGCCAGCAGCCGCAGCGCCCCGAGGGACACTGAAGCTTTCTTT.

The chain joins TRBV5-6 to TRBJ1-5; D possibly corresponds to TRBD1 (5 bases). This CDR3 contains 14 residues. Germline loops: CDR1 SGHDT, CDR2 YYEEEE. The V gene lost 0 bases and the J gene lost 4 bases, with 8 bases spanning the gap. The CDR3: CASSLATENQPQHF. In DNA, the CDR3 is TGTGCCAGCAGCTTGGCGACAGAGAATCAGCCCCAGCATTTT.

The J gene is TRBJ1-1, the V gene TRBV6-5; D might be TRBD1 (6 bases). This CDR3 has 15 amino acids. Germline CDR1 and CDR2: MNHEY and SVGAGI. The germline V and J ends were trimmed by 5 bases and 3 bases, with 16 bases remaining between them. This CDR3 is CASSTTGLLDTEAFF. The CDR3 DNA follows: TGTGCCAGCAGTACTACAGGGTTGTTGGACACTGAAGCTTTCTTT.

The rearrangement uses TRBV2 and TRBJ2-1, with D perhaps TRBD1 (7 bases). The CDR3 sequence is 11 residues long. Germline lookup yields CDR1 SNHLY and CDR2 FYNNEI. V lost 6 bases to trimming and J lost 9 bases, with 9 bases between them. The CDR3 DNA reads TGTGCCAGCAGCAGGGGGGTTGAGCAGTTCTTC. Its translation: CASSRGVEQFF.

The J gene is TRBJ1-4, the V gene TRBV15; no reliable D call. The V end was cut by 0 bases, the J end by 5 bases, with 10 bases between. The CDR3 has 15 residues. Germline loops: CDR1 LNHNV, CDR2 YYDKDF (reference sequence). CDR3 nucleotide sequence: TGTGCCACCAGCAGAGATTGGAGGGCGAATGAAAAACTGTTTTTT. Amino acids: CATSRDWRANEKLFF.

The chain combines TRBV11-2 with TRBJ2-1; TRBD2 matches at 8 bases. Trimming at V came to 4 bases and at J to 0 bases, leaving 5 bases not matched to a gene. Germline assignment: CDR1 SGHAT and CDR2 FQNNGV. CDR3 length: 16 amino acids. The CDR3 DNA reads TGTGCCAGCAGCTCGGGACTAGACCGCTCCTACAATGAGCAGTTCTTC. Protein: CASSSGLDRSYNEQFF.

The V gene is TRBV10-3, the J gene TRBJ1-6; 9 bases fit TRBD1. The germline V gene encodes CDR1 ENHRY and CDR2 SYGVKD. V gave up 7 bases and J gave up 6 bases; unmatched junction bases: 7. The CDR3 sequence is 15 residues long. The CDR3 sequence: CAITQTGGGNSPLHF. Here the CDR3 DNA reads TGTGCCATCACCCAGACAGGGGGAGGTAATTCACCCCTCCACTTT.

A few counts support this clone. This rearrangement joins TRBV6-6 to TRBJ2-5; TRBD2 is a possible D gene (6 bases). Trimming took off 8 bases at V and 0 bases at J, with 19 bases between the two ends. The CDR3 has 16 residues. Per the germline V gene, CDR1 is MNHNY and CDR2 is SVGAGI (reference sequence). The CDR3 sequence: CASSSPGGVHQETQYF. The CDR3 bases are TGTGCCAGCTCTTCCCCCGGAGGGGTCCACCAAGAGACCCAGTACTTC.

This chain links TRBV19 with TRBJ2-3, with D maybe TRBD2 (5 bases). The CDR3 loop spans 14 amino acids. The V end was cut by 3 bases, the J end by 7 bases, with 14 bases between. Per germline, CDR1 LNHDA and CDR2 SQIVND (reference sequence). The CDR3 bases are TGTGCCAGTAGTATCACTAGTCGCGGCAATACGCAGTATTTT. The encoded protein is CASSITSRGNTQYF.

This rearrangement joins TRBV7-2 to TRBJ2-7; D is undetermined. V shed 5 bases and J shed 3 bases, with 11 bases lying between them. Per the germline V gene, CDR1 is SGHTA and CDR2 is FQGNSA. The CDR3 is 13 residues long. The CDR3: CASSGRRVYEQYF. The CDR3 nucleotides are TGTGCCAGCAGCGGGCGACGCGTCTACGAGCAGTACTTC.

The chain has TRBV19 and TRBJ1-2, with D unclear. This CDR3 has 14 amino acids. The germline CDR1 and CDR2 sequences are LNHDA and SQIVND (reference sequence). V was shortened by 5 bases and J by 1 base, with 11 bases between the two germline ends. This CDR3 is CASSVPTYNYGYTF. DNA of the CDR3: TGTGCCAGTAGTGTCCCGACTTATAACTATGGCTACACCTTC.

V is TRBV5-1 and J is TRBJ1-1; 8 bases are a match to TRBD1. V was clipped by 0 bases and J by 1 base; unmatched bases: 11. This CDR3 is 18 amino acids long. The germline V gene encodes CDR1 SGHRS and CDR2 YFSETQ. CDR3 in DNA: TGCGCCAGCAGCTTGGCCGGTGGACAGGGCCCGTGGAACACTGAAGCTTTCTTT. Protein product: CASSLAGGQGPWNTEAFF.

The genes are TRBV5-1 and TRBJ2-2, with 11 bases identical to TRBD2. Per germline, CDR1 SGHRS and CDR2 YFSETQ. V lost 1 base to trimming and J lost 8 bases; unmatched junction nucleotides: 10. The length of the CDR3 is 17 residues. CDR3: CASSLLGLAGGEGELFF. The DNA of the CDR3 is TGCGCCAGCAGCTTGTTGGGGCTAGCGGGAGGAGAAGGGGAGCTGTTTTTT.

The chain has TRBV5-1 and TRBJ1-2, with TRBD1 identical over 7 bases. The ends lost 0 bases at V and 6 bases at J; junction bases unmatched: 8. The germline V gene has CDR1 SGHRS and CDR2 YFSETQ. This CDR3 is built from 15 residues. The CDR3, as DNA: TGCGCCAGCAGCTTGGATGACAGGGTGGACCATGGCTACACCTTC. It yields the protein CASSLDDRVDHGYTF. Together with reference TRBV5-1 and TRBJ1-2, the CDR3 gives the full variable domain: KAGVTQTPRYLIKTRGQQVTLSCSPISGHRSVSWYQQTPGQGLQFLFEYFSETQRNKGNFPGRFSGRQFSNSRSEMNVSTLELGDSALYLCASSLDDRVDHGYTFGSGTRLTVV.

This clone is judged medium-sized. This chain uses TRBV6-2 or TRBV6-3 with TRBJ2-2; tentative D call: TRBD2 (5 bases). V was pared by 3 bases and J by 1 base, with 12 bases between. The CDR3 length is 16 residues. CDR1 MNHEY and CDR2 SVGEGT come from the germline V gene. The CDR3 protein is CASSYSGNRNTGELFF. CDR3 sequence (DNA): TGTGCCAGCAGTTATTCCGGGAATAGGAACACCGGGGAGCTGTTTTTT.

CDR3 protein: CASSLLARIGGELFF. The DNA for the CDR3 is TGCGCCAGCAGCTTACTAGCCCGAATTGGCGGGGAGCTGTTTTTT. The gene calls are TRBV5-1 and TRBJ2-2; D may be TRBD2 (6 bases). CDR3 size: 15 residues. The V and J ends lost 2 bases and 7 bases respectively, with 15 bases between them. Germline CDR1 reads SGHRS; CDR2 reads YFSETQ.

V is TRBV30 and J is TRBJ1-1, with D possibly matching TRBD1 (5 bases). The V end was cut by 2 bases, the J end by 1 base, with 8 bases between. CDR3 size: 13 residues. Germline CDR1 GTSNPN, CDR2 SVGIG (reference sequence). As DNA, the CDR3 is TGTGCCTGGAGTACAGGCTGGAACACTGAAGCTTTCTTT. This gives the protein CAWSTGWNTEAFF.

The V call is TRBV5-4, the J call TRBJ1-1, with TRBD1 identical over 7 bases. V shed 4 bases, J shed 4 bases, and the junction held 10 bases outside the gene matches. This CDR3 comprises 15 residues. Germline values: CDR1 SGHNT, CDR2 YYREEE (reference sequence). The CDR3 DNA sequence: TGTGCCAGCAGCCCCCAACAGGGGTCCGGCACTGAAGCTTTCTTT. Protein product: CASSPQQGSGTEAFF.

This clone occurred a few times. J is TRBJ1-1 and V is TRBV7-3; possible D gene TRBD1, 6 bases. In germline, CDR1 is SGHTA, CDR2 FQGTGA. V dropped 2 bases and J dropped 5 bases, with 9 bases sitting between them. The CDR3 is 13 residues long. The CDR3, as DNA: TGTGCCAGCAGCTTATCCGACAGGACTGAAGCTTTCTTT. Protein product: CASSLSDRTEAFF.